A selection of T cell receptor beta chains follows, all from one sample in a study of blood T cells in healthy people across ages. MiXCR, run by TCRdb on the 5' RACE reads, gives a single entry per CDR3 protein. The sample includes over 300,000 distinct CDR3 sequences, approximately 47% of them seen just once. Sequenced material: blood. The receptor set was obtained from a man between 60 and 75 years old in good health. Both conserved end residues are part of each CDR3.

CDR3aa: CSALRGLQNTEAFF
v_gene: TRBV20-1

CDR3aa: CASSPPGTGGSRQPQHF
v_gene: TRBV12-3/TRBV12-4

CDR3aa: CSAESGGNTDTQYF
v_gene: TRBV20-1

CDR3aa: CASRTQGDPTTNEKLFF
v_gene: TRBV27

CDR3aa: CASSHYKTYEQYF
v_gene: TRBV21-1

CDR3aa: CASSYMGQGTSPSYNEQYF
v_gene: TRBV6-2/TRBV6-3

CDR3aa: CASSQRAATGELFF
v_gene: TRBV3-1

CDR3aa: CASSQAGGPYKFF
v_gene: TRBV4-2

CDR3aa: CSARKTEVNYGYTF
v_gene: TRBV20-1

CDR3aa: CSVEGTGGARGEQYF
v_gene: TRBV29-1

CDR3aa: CASSFNPPGLSTDTQYF
v_gene: TRBV5-1

CDR3aa: CASSPSLAGGLGKEQFF
v_gene: TRBV11-1

CDR3aa: CSALSSLSGLNIQYF
v_gene: TRBV20-1

CDR3aa: CASSPPGTSGGIEQFF
v_gene: TRBV11-2

CDR3aa: CASSQGERATQYF
v_gene: TRBV4-3

CDR3aa: CASSPPGLSSLTQYF
v_gene: TRBV28

CDR3aa: CASSQGLAGGLDEQYF
v_gene: TRBV13

CDR3aa: CATSEPRREANEQFF
v_gene: TRBV24-1

CDR3aa: CASSQALGPQYF
v_gene: TRBV3-1

CDR3aa: CASSARGGNQETQYF
v_gene: TRBV2

CDR3aa: CASSSLAGMTDTQYF
v_gene: TRBV12-3/TRBV12-4

CDR3aa: CSARGARGLQETQYF
v_gene: TRBV20-1

CDR3aa: CASSLETQYF
v_gene: TRBV27

CDR3aa: CSAPYGHSYEQYF
v_gene: TRBV20-1

CDR3aa: CASSPQLDRGKETQYF
v_gene: TRBV18

CDR3aa: CASSLGGQGSSGANVLTF
v_gene: TRBV11-1

CDR3aa: CASSPTGATGELFF
v_gene: TRBV6-4

CDR3aa: CASSRQGSYGEQYF
v_gene: TRBV7-8

CDR3aa: CASSFPGQNLKQYF
v_gene: TRBV7-9

CDR3aa: CASSLVRSTEAFF
v_gene: TRBV5-6

CDR3aa: CSAAIRDRGETQYF
v_gene: TRBV20-1

CDR3aa: CASILDRQETQYF
v_gene: TRBV2

CDR3aa: CAIEGLAGTGELFF
v_gene: TRBV6-6

CDR3aa: CASSSQGAISDTQYF
v_gene: TRBV12-3/TRBV12-4

CDR3aa: CASSLQPSGSAREQYF
v_gene: TRBV7-2

CDR3aa: CASSPTQGRNEQFF
v_gene: TRBV7-2

CDR3aa: CASSVSVAGANVLTF
v_gene: TRBV7-9

CDR3aa: CASSQAGGHEQYF
v_gene: TRBV4-2

CDR3aa: CSAQDFGLTNYGYTF
v_gene: TRBV20-1

CDR3aa: CASSLGSYGRVDEQYF
v_gene: TRBV7-2

CDR3aa: CASRYTDTEAFF
v_gene: TRBV7-9